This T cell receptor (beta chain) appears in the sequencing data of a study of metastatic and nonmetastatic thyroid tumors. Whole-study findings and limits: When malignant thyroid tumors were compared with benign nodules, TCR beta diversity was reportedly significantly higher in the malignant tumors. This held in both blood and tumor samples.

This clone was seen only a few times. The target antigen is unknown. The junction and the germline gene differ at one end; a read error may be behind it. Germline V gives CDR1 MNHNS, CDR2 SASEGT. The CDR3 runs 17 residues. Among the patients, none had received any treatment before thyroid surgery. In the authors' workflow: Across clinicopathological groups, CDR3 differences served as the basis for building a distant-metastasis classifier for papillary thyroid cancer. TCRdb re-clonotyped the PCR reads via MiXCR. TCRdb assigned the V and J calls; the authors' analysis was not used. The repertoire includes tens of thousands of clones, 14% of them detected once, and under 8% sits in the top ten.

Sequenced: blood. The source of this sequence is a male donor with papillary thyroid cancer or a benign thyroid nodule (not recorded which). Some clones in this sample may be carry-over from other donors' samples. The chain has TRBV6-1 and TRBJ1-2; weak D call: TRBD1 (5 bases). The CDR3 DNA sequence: TGTGCCAGAAGTGAAGCTTACAGGACCCTAGGGGAATATGGCTACACCTTC. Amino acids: CARSEAYRTLGEYGYTF.